A selection of T cell receptor beta chains follows, all from one sample in a study of chronic HIV infection and antiretroviral therapy. TCRdb reprocessed the 5' RACE reads via MiXCR and lists one record per CDR3 protein. The sample holds fewer than 40,000 distinct CDR3 sequences; about 7.4% are singletons and the top ten take 2.9%. Sequenced input: peripheral blood. All receptors come from an adult who had HIV and had not received antiretroviral therapy, or was an uninfected healthy control (not recorded which). Both conserved end residues are part of each CDR3. The D gene is left open where the match is weak. Clone size is given for some rows only: seen once, a few or many times, or a class if the clone is expanded.

TGCAGCGGAGGGGTAGCCAAAAACATTCAGTACTTC | CSGGVAKNIQYF | TRBV29-1 | - | - | TRBJ2-4
TGTGCCAGCAGCTTACAAGGACAGTCAACCGGGGAGCTGTTTTTT | CASSLQGQSTGELFF | TRBV7-3 | few | - | TRBJ2-2
TGTGCCAGCAGCCCGCGCCAGGCCTACAATGAGCAGTTCTTC | CASSPRQAYNEQFF | TRBV3-1 | many | - | TRBJ2-1
TGTGCCAGCAGCACGGACAGGGAGTCGGCCAACGTCCTGACTTTC | CASSTDRESANVLTF | TRBV27 | many | TRBD1 | TRBJ2-6
TGCGCCAGCAGCTTGGTCGGGGGACAGGGATTCGAGCAGTACTTC | CASSLVGGQGFEQYF | TRBV5-1 | many | TRBD1 | TRBJ2-7
TGCGCCAGCAGCTGGGACACCCGACGGGACTCGATTAGCTCCTACAATGAGCAGTTCTTC | CASSWDTRRDSISSYNEQFF | TRBV5-1 | many | - | TRBJ2-1
TGTGCCAGCAGCCAGGCCAGAGGGGACAGGGATGAAAAACTGTTTTTT | CASSQARGDRDEKLFF | TRBV4-2 | few | TRBD1 | TRBJ1-4
TGTGCCAGCACCCCCGGGGTGATAAGCTACCAAGAGACCCAGTACTTC | CASTPGVISYQETQYF | TRBV21-1 | few | - | TRBJ2-5
TGTGCCAGCAGTGGACAAGTCGGGAGGGCTTCCTACGAGCAGTACTTC | CASSGQVGRASYEQYF | TRBV28 | many | TRBD2 | TRBJ2-7
TGTGCCAGCAGCAACGGACACCCCACAGATACGCAGTATTTT | CASSNGHPTDTQYF | TRBV11-2 | many | - | TRBJ2-3
TGTGCCTGGAGTTCTAAGCGGGGTTACAATGAGCAGTTCTTC | CAWSSKRGYNEQFF | TRBV30 | many | TRBD2 | TRBJ2-1
TGCAGCGCAGCAGGACAGGAGAAAAACATTCAGTACTTC | CSAAGQEKNIQYF | TRBV29-1 | - | TRBD1 | TRBJ2-4
TGCAGTGCCGAGGGACAGCAGAATCAGCCCCAGCATTTT | CSAEGQQNQPQHF | TRBV20-1 | - | TRBD1 | TRBJ1-5
TGTGCCAGCAGTTTACTAGCGGGAGGGCCAGGGGATACGCAGTATTTT | CASSLLAGGPGDTQYF | TRBV28 | few | TRBD2 | TRBJ2-3
TGTGCCAGCAGAGGGAAGGGAGGGGCCGCTCAGCCCCAGCATTTT | CASRGKGGAAQPQHF | TRBV28 | - | - | TRBJ1-5
TGCAGCTTCGATGGGGGCGCAGATACGCAGTATTTT | CSFDGGADTQYF | TRBV29-1 | few | - | TRBJ2-3
TGCAGTGCTAGACGGACAGGCATAAACACTGAAGCTTTCTTT | CSARRTGINTEAFF | TRBV20-1 | - | TRBD1 | TRBJ1-1
TGCGCCAGCAAACGGGAGGCAACTAATGAAAAACTGTTTTTT | CASKREATNEKLFF | TRBV5-1 | - | - | TRBJ1-4
TGTGCCAGCAGTCTCTCCTACCTATACAATGAGCAGTTCTTC | CASSLSYLYNEQFF | TRBV12-3/TRBV12-4 | - | - | TRBJ2-1
TGCAGTGCACGGACGCCTGATAGCAATCAGCCCCAGCATTTT | CSARTPDSNQPQHF | TRBV20-1 | many | - | TRBJ1-5
TGTGCCAGCAGTCAGGGACACCCTACTTTCTTT | CASSQGHPTFF | TRBV28 | few | - | TRBJ1-1
TGCAGCGCCTCACCGGGACAGGGGTTTGGCTACACCTTC | CSASPGQGFGYTF | TRBV29-1 | few | TRBD1 | TRBJ1-2
TGCGCCAGCAGTGAAAGCGGAACCAGCACAGATACGCAGTATTTT | CASSESGTSTDTQYF | TRBV10-1 | many | - | TRBJ2-3
TGTGCCAGCAGCCTAGGGGTGCCTGAAGCTTTCTTT | CASSLGVPEAFF | TRBV28 | many | - | TRBJ1-1
TGTGCCATCGGGAGACAGGGCCCCTACGAGCAGTACTTC | CAIGRQGPYEQYF | TRBV2 | many | - | TRBJ2-7
TGCAGCGTTGAAGAGGCCAGCGGGAGCTCCTACAATGAGCAGTTCTTC | CSVEEASGSSYNEQFF | TRBV29-1 | - | TRBD2 | TRBJ2-1
TGTGCCAGCTTTAGCGGGGATAAACTAGCCAAAAACATTCAGTACTTC | CASFSGDKLAKNIQYF | TRBV28 | - | TRBD2 | TRBJ2-4
TGTGCCAGCAGTGAACTCGGCGGACCTAACTATGGCTACACCTTC | CASSELGGPNYGYTF | TRBV2 | - | - | TRBJ1-2
TGTGCCAGCAGTTTCGCAAGAGGGGGATCAGATACGCAGTATTTT | CASSFARGGSDTQYF | TRBV28 | few | - | TRBJ2-3
TGTGCCAGCAGCCTCGAGACTGAAGCTTTCTTT | CASSLETEAFF | TRBV7-9 | - | - | TRBJ1-1
TGTGCCAGCAGCAACACAGTGAACTCCTACAATGAGCAGTTCTTC | CASSNTVNSYNEQFF | TRBV3-1 | many | - | TRBJ2-1
TGTGCCATCAGCCATTCAGGGGGCCAGAAGTACACTGAAGCTTTCTTT | CAISHSGGQKYTEAFF | TRBV10-3 | few | TRBD1 | TRBJ1-1
TGTGCCAGCAGCCAAGATCCCAGGACAGGGCAGAGCTACACCTTC | CASSQDPRTGQSYTF | TRBV4-2 | few | TRBD1 | TRBJ1-2
TGTGCCAGCAGGACGGTTACTGACTATGGCTACACCTTC | CASRTVTDYGYTF | TRBV28 | few | - | TRBJ1-2
TGCAGTGAGGCGAGTAGCGGGAGCTTTGATGAGCAGTTCTTC | CSEASSGSFDEQFF | TRBV20-1 | - | TRBD2 | TRBJ2-1
TGTGCCAGCAGCCAAGATTTCGTCGGACTAGAGGATGAGCAGTTCTTC | CASSQDFVGLEDEQFF | TRBV4-2 | many | TRBD2 | TRBJ2-1